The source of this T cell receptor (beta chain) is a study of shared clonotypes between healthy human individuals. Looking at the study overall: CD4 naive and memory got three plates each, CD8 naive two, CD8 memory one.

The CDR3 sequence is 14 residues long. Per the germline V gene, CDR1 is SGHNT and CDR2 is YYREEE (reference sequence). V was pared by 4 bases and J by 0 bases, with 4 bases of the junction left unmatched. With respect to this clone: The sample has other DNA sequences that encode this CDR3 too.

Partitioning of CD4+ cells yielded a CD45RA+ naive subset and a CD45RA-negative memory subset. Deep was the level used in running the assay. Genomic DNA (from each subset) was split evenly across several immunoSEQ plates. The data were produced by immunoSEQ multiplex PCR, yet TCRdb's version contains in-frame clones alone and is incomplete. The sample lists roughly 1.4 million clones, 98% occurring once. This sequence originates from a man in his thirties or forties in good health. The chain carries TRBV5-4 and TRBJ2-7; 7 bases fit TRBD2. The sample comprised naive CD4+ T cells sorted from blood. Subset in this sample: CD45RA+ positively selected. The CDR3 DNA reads TGTGCCAGCAGCCCGGGCGGGAGCTCCTACGAGCAGTACTTC. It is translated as CASSPGGSSYEQYF.